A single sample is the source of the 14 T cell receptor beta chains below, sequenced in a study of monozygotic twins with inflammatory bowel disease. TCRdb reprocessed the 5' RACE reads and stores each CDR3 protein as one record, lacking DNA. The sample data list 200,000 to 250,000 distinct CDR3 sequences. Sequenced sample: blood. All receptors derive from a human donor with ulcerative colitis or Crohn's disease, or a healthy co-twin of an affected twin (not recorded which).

CDR3: CASSLDGSSYNEQFF. The V gene is TRBV11-2, the J gene TRBJ2-1. From germline, CDR1 is SGHAT and CDR2 FQNNGV. The CDR3 length is 15 residues.

CDR3 amino acids: CASSLGRRNGRTSTDTQYF. The gene calls are TRBV11-2 and TRBJ2-3. This CDR3 has 19 residues. Germline loops: CDR1 SGHAT, CDR2 FQNNGV.

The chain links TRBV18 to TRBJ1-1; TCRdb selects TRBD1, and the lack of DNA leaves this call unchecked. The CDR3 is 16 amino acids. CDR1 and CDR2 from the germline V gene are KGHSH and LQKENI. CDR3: CASSPPMSRSNTEAFF.

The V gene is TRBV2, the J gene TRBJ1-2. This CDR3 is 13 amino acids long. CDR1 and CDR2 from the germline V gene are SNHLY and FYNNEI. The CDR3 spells CASTATVNYGYTF. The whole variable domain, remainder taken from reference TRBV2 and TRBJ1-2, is EPEVTQTPSHQVTQMGQEVILRCVPISNHLYFYWYRQILGQKVEFLVSFYNNEISEKSEIFDDQFSVERPDGSNFTLKIRSTKLEDSAMYFCASTATVNYGYTFGSGTRLTVV.

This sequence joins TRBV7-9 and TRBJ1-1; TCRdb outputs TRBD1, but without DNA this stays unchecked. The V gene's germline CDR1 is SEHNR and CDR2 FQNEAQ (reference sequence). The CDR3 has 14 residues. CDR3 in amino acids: CASSSRQDATEAFF. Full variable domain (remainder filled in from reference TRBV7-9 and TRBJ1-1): DTGVSQNPRHKITKRGQNVTFRCDPISEHNRLYWYRQTLGQGPEFLTYFQNEAQLEKSRLLSDRFSAERPKGSFSTLEIQRTEQGDSAMYLCASSSRQDATEAFFGQGTRLTVV.

The CDR3 region is CASSKGAGYGYTF. V and J are TRBV28 and TRBJ1-2; TCRdb's D call, TRBD1, is unchecked because there is no DNA. CDR1 is MDHEN and CDR2 is SYDVKM in the germline V gene. The CDR3 consists of 13 residues.

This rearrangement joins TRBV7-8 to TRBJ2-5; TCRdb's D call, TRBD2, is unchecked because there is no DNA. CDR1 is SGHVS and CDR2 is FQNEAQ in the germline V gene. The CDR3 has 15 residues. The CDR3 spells CASSFGGGVGETQYF.

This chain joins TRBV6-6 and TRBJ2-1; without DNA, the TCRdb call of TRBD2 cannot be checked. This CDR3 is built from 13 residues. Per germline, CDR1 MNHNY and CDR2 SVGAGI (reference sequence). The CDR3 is CAGSPRGVNEQFF.

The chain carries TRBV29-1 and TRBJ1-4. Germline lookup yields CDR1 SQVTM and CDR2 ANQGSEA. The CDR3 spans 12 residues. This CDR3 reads CSVTEGTEKLFF.

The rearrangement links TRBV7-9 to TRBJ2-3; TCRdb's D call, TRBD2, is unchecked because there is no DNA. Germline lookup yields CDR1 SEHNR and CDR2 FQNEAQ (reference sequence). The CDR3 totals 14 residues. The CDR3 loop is CASSVTSGADTQYF.

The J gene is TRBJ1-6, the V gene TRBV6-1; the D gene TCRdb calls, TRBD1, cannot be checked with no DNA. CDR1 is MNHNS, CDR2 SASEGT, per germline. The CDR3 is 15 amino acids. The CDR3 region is CASRQGRLGNSPLHF.

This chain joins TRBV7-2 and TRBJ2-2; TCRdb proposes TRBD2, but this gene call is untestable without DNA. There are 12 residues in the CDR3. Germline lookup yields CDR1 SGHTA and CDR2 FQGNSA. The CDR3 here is CASSAGGGELFF.

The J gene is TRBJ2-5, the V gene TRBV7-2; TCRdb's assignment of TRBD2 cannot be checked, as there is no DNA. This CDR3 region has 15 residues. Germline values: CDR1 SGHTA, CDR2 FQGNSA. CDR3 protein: CASSLGGLVQETQYF.

CDR3 loop: CASRGRDGSLAFQQFF. The chain recombines TRBV6-2 or TRBV6-3 with TRBJ2-1; the D call of TRBD1 rests on TCRdb alone, since no DNA is present to check it. CDR1 is MNHEY, CDR2 SVGEGT, per germline. The CDR3 length is 16 residues.